This TCR beta chain was captured by sequencing in a study of cytotoxic CD8 clonotypes in ibrutinib-treated CLL. Some clones are missing from TCRdb's copy, which holds only in-frame ones; the method was immunoSEQ multiplex PCR. The sample shows around 27,000 clones, 65% to 70% of them seen only once. On this clone: Its target is not known.

The CDR3 sequence is 12 residues long. Germline lookup yields CDR1 MNHNY and CDR2 SVGAGI (reference sequence). V lost 10 bases to trimming and J lost 4 bases, with 13 bases between them. Notes on the study in general: Samples from sustained-remission and progressing patients were taken at different times.

This sample comprised PBMCs, obtained at disease progression, from a patient treated with ibrutinib. The rearrangement uses TRBV6-6 and TRBJ2-5; either TRBD1 or TRBD2 may supply D (6 bases each). The TCR originated in a human donor with chronic lymphocytic leukemia. CDR3 nucleotides: TGTGCCACCAACCGGGGGCGAGAGACCCAGTACTTC. It encodes CATNRGRETQYF.